The clone carrying this TCR beta chain was observed at least ten times. Antigen unknown. This sample stems from a study of human T cells and chemical hapten exposure. Specified time point: patch test 1, 2 weeks after DPC sensitization. The treatment: therapeutic diphenylcyclopropenone sensitization with weekly scalp DPC. At every patch-test visit, blood was drawn before the patch test was applied. Each donor was an alopecia patient between 18 and 70 years of age who qualified for DPC. TCRdb passed the RACE reads through MiXCR, listing each CDR3 protein once. The sample lists about 120,000 distinct CDR3 sequences, 12% occurring once. The CDR3 contains 13 residues. Per the germline V gene, CDR1 is LNHDA and CDR2 is SQIVND (reference sequence). V lost 5 bases to trimming and J lost 6 bases; unmatched junction nucleotides: 3. The study's findings and limits: Significantly more large CDR3 similarity clusters arose among expanded TCRs than among controls. DPC sensitization left the count of TCRs above 1 in 1000 unchanged.

This specimen consisted of whole blood, obtained in connection with sensitization to the hapten diphenylcyclopropenone (DPC). The TCR was taken from a woman aged 45-60 years with alopecia areata. Some clones in this sample may be carry-over from other donors' samples. The V call is TRBV19, the J call TRBJ2-2, with 7 bases fitting TRBD1. Here the CDR3 DNA reads TGTGCCAGTAGTCCTCAGGGGGCCGGGGAGCTGTTTTTT. Protein: CASSPQGAGELFF.